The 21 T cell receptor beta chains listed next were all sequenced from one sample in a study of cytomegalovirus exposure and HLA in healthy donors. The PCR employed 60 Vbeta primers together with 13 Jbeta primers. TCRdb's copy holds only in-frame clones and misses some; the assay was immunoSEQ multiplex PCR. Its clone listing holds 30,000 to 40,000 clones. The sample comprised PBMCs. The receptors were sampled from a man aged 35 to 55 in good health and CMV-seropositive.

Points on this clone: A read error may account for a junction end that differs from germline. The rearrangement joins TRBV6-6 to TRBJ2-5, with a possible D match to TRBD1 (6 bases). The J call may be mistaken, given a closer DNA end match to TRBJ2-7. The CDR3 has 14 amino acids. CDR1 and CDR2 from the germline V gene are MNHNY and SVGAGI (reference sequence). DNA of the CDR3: TGTGCCAGCAGTAACTCGGCAGGGGTGATCGAGCAGTACTTC. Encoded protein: CASSNSAGVIEQYF.

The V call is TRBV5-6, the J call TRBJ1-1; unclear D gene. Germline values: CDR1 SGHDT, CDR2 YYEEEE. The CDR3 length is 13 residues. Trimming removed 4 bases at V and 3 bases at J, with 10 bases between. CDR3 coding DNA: TGTGCCAGCAGCCCCGGCGGGGACACTGAAGCTTTCTTT. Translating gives CASSPGGDTEAFF.

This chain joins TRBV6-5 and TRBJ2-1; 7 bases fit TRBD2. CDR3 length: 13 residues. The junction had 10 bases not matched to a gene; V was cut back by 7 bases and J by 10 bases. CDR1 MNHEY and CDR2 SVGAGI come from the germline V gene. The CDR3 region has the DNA TGTGCCAGCATGGGCGGGAGCCGTCGGGAGCAGTTCTTC. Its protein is CASMGGSRREQFF.

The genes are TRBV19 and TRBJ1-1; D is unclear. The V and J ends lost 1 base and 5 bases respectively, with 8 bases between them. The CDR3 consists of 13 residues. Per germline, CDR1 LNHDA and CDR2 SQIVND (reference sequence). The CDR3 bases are TGTGCCAGTAGTATAGTTCCGGGGACTGAAGCTTTCTTT. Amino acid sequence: CASSIVPGTEAFF.

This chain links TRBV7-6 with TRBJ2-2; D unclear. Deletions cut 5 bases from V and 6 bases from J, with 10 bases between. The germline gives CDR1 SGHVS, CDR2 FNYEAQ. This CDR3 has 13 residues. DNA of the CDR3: TGTGCCAGCAGCGTTCGGGTGGCCGGGGAGCTGTTTTTT. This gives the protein CASSVRVAGELFF.

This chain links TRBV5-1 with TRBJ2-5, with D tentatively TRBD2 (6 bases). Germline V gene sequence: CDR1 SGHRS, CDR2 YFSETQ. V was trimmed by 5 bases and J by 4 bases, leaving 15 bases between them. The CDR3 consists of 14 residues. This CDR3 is CASSGGTGGETQYF. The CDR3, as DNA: TGCGCCAGCAGTGGAGGTACCGGGGGAGAGACCCAGTACTTC.

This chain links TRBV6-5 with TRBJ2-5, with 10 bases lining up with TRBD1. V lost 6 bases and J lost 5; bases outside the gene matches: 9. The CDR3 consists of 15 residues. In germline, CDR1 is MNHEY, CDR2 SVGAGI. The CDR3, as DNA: TGTGCCAGCAGAGGACCGGGACAGGGGTGGGAGACCCAGTACTTC. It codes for CASRGPGQGWETQYF.

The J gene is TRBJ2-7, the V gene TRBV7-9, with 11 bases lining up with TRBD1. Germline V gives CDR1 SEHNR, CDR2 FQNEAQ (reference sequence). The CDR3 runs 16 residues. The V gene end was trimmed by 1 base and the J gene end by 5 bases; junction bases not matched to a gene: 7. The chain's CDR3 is CASSLGRRGQGDEQYF. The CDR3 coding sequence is TGTGCCAGCAGCTTAGGGCGTCGGGGACAGGGGGACGAGCAGTACTTC.

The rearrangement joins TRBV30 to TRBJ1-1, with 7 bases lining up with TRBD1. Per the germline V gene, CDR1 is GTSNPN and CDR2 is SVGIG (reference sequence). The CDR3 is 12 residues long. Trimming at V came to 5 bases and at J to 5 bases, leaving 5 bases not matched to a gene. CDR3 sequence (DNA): TGTGCCTGGGCGAGGGGGCTGACTGAAGCTTTCTTT. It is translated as CAWARGLTEAFF.

CDR3 sequence: CASSFGQAGRHYEQYF. Here the CDR3 DNA reads TGCGCCAGCAGCTTCGGACAGGCCGGACGTCACTACGAGCAGTACTTC. This sequence joins TRBV5-1 and TRBJ2-7, with 7 bases that match TRBD1. This CDR3 has 16 residues. The germline gives CDR1 SGHRS, CDR2 YFSETQ. With V trimmed by 2 bases and J by 3 bases, 11 bases remained unmatched.

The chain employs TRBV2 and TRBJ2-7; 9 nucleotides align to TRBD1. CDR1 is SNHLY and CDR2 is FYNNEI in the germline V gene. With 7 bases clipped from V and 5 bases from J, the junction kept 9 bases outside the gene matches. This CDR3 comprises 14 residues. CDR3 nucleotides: TGTGCCAGCATAGTAGACAGGGGGGACCACGAGCAGTACTTC. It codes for CASIVDRGDHEQYF.

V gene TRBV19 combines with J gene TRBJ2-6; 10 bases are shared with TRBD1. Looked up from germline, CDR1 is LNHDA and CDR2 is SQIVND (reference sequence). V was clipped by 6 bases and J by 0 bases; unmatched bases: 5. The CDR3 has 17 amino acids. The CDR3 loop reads CASSRDRGVSGANVLTF. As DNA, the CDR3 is TGTGCCAGTAGCCGGGACAGGGGCGTCTCTGGGGCCAACGTCCTGACTTTC.

The chain's CDR3 is CASSLETSGSYEQYF. CDR3 DNA sequence: TGTGCCAGCAGCCTCGAGACTAGCGGGTCCTACGAGCAGTACTTC. V is TRBV7-8 and J is TRBJ2-7, with 10 positions matching TRBD2. CDR3 size: 15 residues. Germline V CDR1 and CDR2: SGHVS, FQNEAQ. J lost 1 base, V lost 5 bases, and 5 bases had no gene match.

CDR3 amino acids: CSALSGTEAFF. CDR3 bases: TGCAGTGCGCTATCAGGGACTGAAGCTTTCTTT. The chain has TRBV20-1 and TRBJ1-1, with D possibly being TRBD1 (5 bases). The length of the CDR3 is 11 residues. V was clipped by 6 bases and J by 5 bases, with 10 bases between them. Germline CDR1 reads DFQATT; CDR2 reads SNEGSKA (reference sequence).

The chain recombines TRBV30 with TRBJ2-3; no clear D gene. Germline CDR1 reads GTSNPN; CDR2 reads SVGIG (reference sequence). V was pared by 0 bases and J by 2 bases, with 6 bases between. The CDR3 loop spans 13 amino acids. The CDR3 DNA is TGTGCCTGGAGTGTAAGCGCCACAGATACGCAGTATTTT. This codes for CAWSVSATDTQYF.

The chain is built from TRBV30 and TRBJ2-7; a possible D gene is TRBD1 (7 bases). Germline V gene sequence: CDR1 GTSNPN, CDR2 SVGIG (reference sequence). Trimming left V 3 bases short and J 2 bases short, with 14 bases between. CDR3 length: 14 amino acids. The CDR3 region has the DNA TGTGCCTGGAGGAGGATCAGGGGGGCCTACGAGCAGTACTTC. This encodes CAWRRIRGAYEQYF.

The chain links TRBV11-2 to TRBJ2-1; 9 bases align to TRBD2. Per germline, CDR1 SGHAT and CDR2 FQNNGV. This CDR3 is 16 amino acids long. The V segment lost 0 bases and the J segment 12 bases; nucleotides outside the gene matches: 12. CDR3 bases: TGTGCCAGCAGCTTAGATCCCGGGACTAGCTTCCGTGGGCAGTTCTTC. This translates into CASSLDPGTSFRGQFF.

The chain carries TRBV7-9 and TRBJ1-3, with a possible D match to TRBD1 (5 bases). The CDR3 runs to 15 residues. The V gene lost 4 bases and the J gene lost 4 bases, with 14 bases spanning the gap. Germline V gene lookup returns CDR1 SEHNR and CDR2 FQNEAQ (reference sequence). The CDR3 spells CASSSGRGDGNTIYF. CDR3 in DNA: TGTGCCAGCAGCTCCGGGCGGGGGGACGGAAACACCATATATTTT.

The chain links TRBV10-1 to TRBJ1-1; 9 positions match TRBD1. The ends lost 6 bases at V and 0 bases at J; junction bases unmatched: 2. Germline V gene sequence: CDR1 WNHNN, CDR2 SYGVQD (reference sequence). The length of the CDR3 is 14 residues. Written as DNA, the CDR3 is TGCGCCAGCAGAGGACAGGGGATGAACACTGAAGCTTTCTTT. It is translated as CASRGQGMNTEAFF.

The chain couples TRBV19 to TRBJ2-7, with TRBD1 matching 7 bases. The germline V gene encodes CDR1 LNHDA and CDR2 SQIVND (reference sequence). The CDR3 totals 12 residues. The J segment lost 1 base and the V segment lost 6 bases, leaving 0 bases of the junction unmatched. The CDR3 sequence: CASRDRSYEQYF. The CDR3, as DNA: TGTGCCAGTAGGGACAGGTCCTACGAGCAGTACTTC.

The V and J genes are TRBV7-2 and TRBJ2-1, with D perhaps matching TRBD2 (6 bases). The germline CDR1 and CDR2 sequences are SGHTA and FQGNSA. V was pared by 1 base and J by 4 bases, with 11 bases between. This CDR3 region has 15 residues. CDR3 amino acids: CASSLEASDYNEQFF. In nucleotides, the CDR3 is TGTGCCAGCAGCTTAGAAGCTAGCGATTACAATGAGCAGTTCTTC. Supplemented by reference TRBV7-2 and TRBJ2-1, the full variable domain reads GAGVSQSPSNKVTEKGKDVELRCDPISGHTALYWYRQSLGQGLEFLIYFQGNSAPDKSGLPSDRFSAERTGGSVSTLTIQRTQQEDSAVYLCASSLEASDYNEQFFGPGTRLTVL.